This T cell receptor (beta chain) was identified in a study of control samples from healthy donors and cancer patients. Produced via immunoSEQ multiplex PCR; TCRdb's table is partial and in-frame only. Of 120,000 or so clones listed, about 93% are singletons. Material: PBMCs. This TCR derives from a man between 45 and 60 years old with head and neck cancer.

The DNA of the CDR3 is TGCGCCAGCACTCTGGGAGGGACAGGGGATAACTATGGCTACACCTTC. It codes for CASTLGGTGDNYGYTF. This rearrangement joins TRBV5-1 to TRBJ1-2; 10 nucleotides match TRBD1. CDR3 length: 16 amino acids. V shed 6 bases, J shed 1 base, and the junction held 9 bases outside the gene matches. Germline lookup yields CDR1 SGHRS and CDR2 YFSETQ.